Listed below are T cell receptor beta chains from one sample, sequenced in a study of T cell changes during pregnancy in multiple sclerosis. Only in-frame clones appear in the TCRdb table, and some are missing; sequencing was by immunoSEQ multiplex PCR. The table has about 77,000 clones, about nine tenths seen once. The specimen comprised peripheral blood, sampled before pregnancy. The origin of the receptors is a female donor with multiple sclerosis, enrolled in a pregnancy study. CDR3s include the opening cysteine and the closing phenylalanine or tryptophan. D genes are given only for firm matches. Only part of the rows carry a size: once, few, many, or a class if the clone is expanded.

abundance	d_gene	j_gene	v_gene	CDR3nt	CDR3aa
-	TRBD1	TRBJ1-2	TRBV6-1	TGTGCCAGCAGTTTACCGACAGGGGTGGACTATGGCTACACCTTC	CASSLPTGVDYGYTF
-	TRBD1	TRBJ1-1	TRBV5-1	TGCGCCAGCAGCTTCGGGACAGGCGAGAACACTGAAGCTTTCTTT	CASSFGTGENTEAFF
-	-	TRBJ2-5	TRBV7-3	TGTGCCAGCAGCCCCCCGGGGTCCCAAGAGACCCAGTACTTC	CASSPPGSQETQYF
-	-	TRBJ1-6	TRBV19	TGTGCCAGTAGTATAGATCAGGATTCACCCCTCCACTTT	CASSIDQDSPLHF
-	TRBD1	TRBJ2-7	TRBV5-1	TGCGCCAGCAGCACCGCCGGGACAGGGGTGGGCTACGAGCAGTACTTC	CASSTAGTGVGYEQYF
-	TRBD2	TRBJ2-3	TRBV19	TGTGCCAGTAGCACCAGACTAGCGGGGGGCCTCACAGATACGCAGTATTTT	CASSTRLAGGLTDTQYF
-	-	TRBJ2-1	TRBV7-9	TGTGCCAGCAGCTTAAGTAACAGTTACAATGAGCAGTTCTTC	CASSLSNSYNEQFF
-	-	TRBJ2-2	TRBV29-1	TGCAGCGCGCGATCGGACACCGGGGAGCTGTTTTTT	CSARSDTGELFF
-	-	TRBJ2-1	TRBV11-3	TGTGCCAGCAGCGGCCCGGGACTGAGAGGGAATGAGCAGTTCTTC	CASSGPGLRGNEQFF
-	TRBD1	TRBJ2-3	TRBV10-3	TGTGCCACACAGGGGACCTCTTATGCAGATACGCAGTATTTT	CATQGTSYADTQYF
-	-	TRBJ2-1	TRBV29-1	TGCAGCGTTGATGGACTCGAGTACAATGAGCAGTTCTTC	CSVDGLEYNEQFF
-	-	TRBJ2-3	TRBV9	TGTGCCAGCAGCGTGCGGATCGCAGATACGCAGTATTTT	CASSVRIADTQYF
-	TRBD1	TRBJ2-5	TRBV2	TGTGCCAGCAGTGAAGTGACAGGGGTAGAGACCCAGTACTTC	CASSEVTGVETQYF
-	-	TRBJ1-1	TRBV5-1	TGCGCCAGCAGCCTTAGCCTGTCGCGGGGGACTGAAGCTTTCTTT	CASSLSLSRGTEAFF
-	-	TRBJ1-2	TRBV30	TGTGCCTGGAGTAGGGGACTCTATGGCTACACCTTC	CAWSRGLYGYTF
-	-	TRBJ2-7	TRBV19	TGTGCCAGTGCAGGGGGGCTAAACGAGCAGTACTTC	CASAGGLNEQYF
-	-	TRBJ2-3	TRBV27	TGTGCCAGCAGCTTCTCGGTCCTTAGCACAGATACGCAGTATTTT	CASSFSVLSTDTQYF
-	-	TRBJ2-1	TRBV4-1	TGCGCCAGCAGCCGAGGGGGACACCTTCTGAATGAGCAGTTCTTC	CASSRGGHLLNEQFF
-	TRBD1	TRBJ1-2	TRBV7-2	TGTGCCAGCAGCCCCCGGGGACAGACAAAGTACACCTTC	CASSPRGQTKYTF
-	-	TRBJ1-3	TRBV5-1	TGCGCCAGCAGCTTGGGAGCGGGACATTTCTCTGGAAACACCATATATTTT	CASSLGAGHFSGNTIYF
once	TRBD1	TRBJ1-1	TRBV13	TGTGCCAGCAGCACAGGGGGCACTGAAGCTTTCTTT	CASSTGGTEAFF
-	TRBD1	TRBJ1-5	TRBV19	TGTGCCAGTAGTTCCCGGGACAGGGGTGGGTATCAGCCCCAGCATTTT	CASSSRDRGGYQPQHF